The T cell receptor beta chain described here comes from a study of CD8 T cells in ankylosing spondylitis (dated by TCRdb to the late 2010s). In terms of the full investigation: The study set out to find disease-linked TCR variants by profiling T cell receptor beta repertoires in ankylosing spondylitis patients and healthy donors. The whole study cohort included under 140 healthy donors and 20 to 30 ankylosing spondylitis patients. Peripheral blood was sampled, and synovial fluid was additionally collected from ankylosing spondylitis patients. Study-wide conclusions, independent of this receptor: The disease-linked clones showed a CD8+ phenotype and occurred at relatively low frequencies in peripheral blood. Some TCR beta motif variants had previously been reported in synovial fluid and blood of reactive arthritis patients, which suggested common disease-initiation mechanisms. A TCR beta motif of fewer than 10 highly homologous amino acid variants appeared characteristic of blood from ankylosing spondylitis patients. The disease-linked clones were reported to be significantly enriched in matched synovial fluid samples from ankylosing spondylitis patients.

Sequencing took place on an Illumina HiSeq 2500. TCR beta libraries were prepared by quantitative 5'-RACE with molecular barcodes. The authors' pipeline ran thus. To identify disease-linked TCR variants, a new computational method was used, one built on a probabilistic model of VDJ rearrangement. Through fastp at Q25 and MiXCR, TCRdb rebuilt clones from the public reads, retaining in-frame beta chains. Entries that share a CDR3 protein sequence are merged under the most common genes and DNA. TCRdb assigned the V and J calls; the authors' analysis was not used. The sample contains some 700,000 distinct CDR3 sequences, roughly 19% of them found a single time. The leading ten clones occupy about 19% of the sample. There are many counts of this clonotype. Its binding antigen is unknown. No much larger clone exists at a distance of one base, and base qualities are not known. Taken from cysteine to phenylalanine, the CDR3 has 12 residues. The only DNA kept is the CDR3, 36 bases in frame from the first base. As encoded in the germline V gene (reference sequence), CDR1 is DFQATT while CDR2 is SNEGSKA. V and J are truncated by 6 bases and 3 bases respectively, leaving an intervening sequence of 12 bases.

Sequencing was performed on blood, either unsorted or a sorted T cell fraction (not recorded which). This sequence uses TRBV20-1 and TRBJ2-7; D gene: possibly TRBD2, on 7 matching bases. This clonotype originated in a male donor with ankylosing spondylitis. The base sequence is TGCAGTGCGGGGGGAGGGGGCTACGAGCAGTACTTC. It codes for CSAGGGGYEQYF.